These T cell receptor beta chains were read from a single sample in a study of blood T cell repertoires in COVID-19. This table comes from immunoSEQ multiplex PCR, and its TCRdb copy is limited to in-frame clones, with some not included. The sample has some 100,000 clones, approximately 90% seen once. Sequenced input: peripheral blood. The receptors here all came from a human donor in a cohort sampled during active COVID-19. Each CDR3 is given with its conserved first and last residue. A D gene is named only where the DNA matches it firmly. For some rows the clone size is stated as once, few or many, or as a class when expanded; others skip it.

clone_size d_call j_call v_call cdr3_aa cdr3_nt
many - TRBJ1-1 TRBV6-5 CATLPRGVPNTEAFF TGTGCCACCCTACCTAGGGGCGTCCCAAACACTGAAGCTTTCTTT
- - TRBJ2-5 TRBV29-1 CSAAGEETQYF TGCAGCGCGGCAGGGGAAGAGACCCAGTACTTC
- - TRBJ1-4 TRBV5-6 CASSLSGIEKLFF TGTGCCAGCAGCTTGTCAGGGATCGAAAAACTGTTTTTT
- TRBD2 TRBJ2-1 TRBV18 CASSPLTSGSGNEQFF TGTGCCAGCTCACCCCTGACTAGCGGGAGTGGGAATGAGCAGTTCTTC
- TRBD2 TRBJ2-6 TRBV18 CASSPGGLRASGANVLTF TGTGCCAGCTCACCCGGGGGACTACGGGCGTCTGGGGCCAACGTCCTGACTTTC
- TRBD2 TRBJ2-1 TRBV6-2/TRBV6-3 CASRPPGLAGRTYNEQFF TGTGCCAGCAGGCCTCCGGGACTAGCGGGCCGGACCTACAATGAGCAGTTCTTC
- - TRBJ2-6 TRBV24-1 CATSDPKGHTVSGANVLTF TGTGCCACCAGTGATCCGAAGGGACACACAGTCTCTGGGGCCAACGTCCTGACTTTC
- TRBD1 TRBJ1-1 TRBV19 CASSNTGAVDTEAFF TGTGCCAGTAGTAATACAGGGGCGGTGGACACTGAAGCTTTCTTT
few - TRBJ1-1 TRBV18 CASSPPLRGEAFF TGTGCCAGCTCACCACCCCTCCGAGGGGAAGCTTTCTTT
- TRBD1 TRBJ1-6 TRBV27 CASSWTGHNSPLHF TGTGCCAGCAGTTGGACAGGTCACAATTCACCCCTCCACTTT
- TRBD2 TRBJ2-1 TRBV2 CAIKASGRRANEQFF TGTGCCATCAAAGCTAGCGGGAGACGTGCCAATGAGCAGTTCTTC
- - TRBJ1-3 TRBV13 CASSPRFSGNTIYF TGTGCCAGCAGCCCCAGGTTCTCTGGAAACACCATATATTTT
- TRBD1 TRBJ1-2 TRBV9 CASSVASGQTSGYTF TGTGCCAGCAGCGTAGCGTCGGGACAGACCTCTGGCTACACCTTC
- - TRBJ1-3 TRBV3-1/TRBV3-2 CASSPRRGNTIYF TGTGCCAGCAGCCCCAGGCGCGGAAACACCATATATTTT
- TRBD1 TRBJ1-5 TRBV19 CATGDRPKNSNQPQHF TGTGCCACGGGGGACAGACCCAAAAATAGCAATCAGCCCCAGCATTTT
once TRBD1 TRBJ2-7 TRBV10-2 CASRTSGTGFEQYF TGCGCCAGCAGGACATCCGGGACAGGGTTCGAGCAGTACTTC
- TRBD1 TRBJ2-5 TRBV6-6 CASRPKNRGVGETQYF TGTGCCAGCAGACCTAAAAACAGGGGGGTTGGGGAGACCCAGTACTTC
- - TRBJ1-4 TRBV7-8 CASSLGLYEGEKLFF TGTGCCAGCAGCCTGGGACTTTACGAGGGGGAAAAACTGTTTTTT
- TRBD1 TRBJ2-1 TRBV5-8 CASSRSGTGIDEQFF TGTGCCAGCAGCAGATCCGGGACAGGGATCGATGAGCAGTTCTTC
- - TRBJ2-4 TRBV27 CASHAWVGGKNIQYF TGTGCCAGCCACGCTTGGGTGGGGGGCAAAAACATTCAGTACTTC
- - TRBJ2-4 TRBV28 CASSPTGNKGNIQYF TGTGCCAGCAGTCCGACAGGAAATAAAGGAAACATTCAGTACTTC
- TRBD1 TRBJ1-2 TRBV24-1 CATSDRHPDRGPNGYTF TGTGCCACCAGTGACCGGCATCCCGACAGGGGGCCGAATGGCTACACCTTC
- - TRBJ2-7 TRBV4-2 CASSFRTEAYEQYF TGTGCCAGCAGCTTTCGGACGGAGGCCTACGAGCAGTACTTC
- - TRBJ2-7 TRBV5-1 CASSLVGQAFYEQYF TGCGCCAGCAGCTTGGTGGGACAAGCCTTCTACGAGCAGTACTTC
- TRBD2 TRBJ2-3 TRBV19 CASHWASGSTDTQYF TGTGCCAGTCATTGGGCTAGCGGGAGCACAGATACGCAGTATTTT
- - TRBJ2-5 TRBV2 CARNLQGMVEETQYF TGTGCCAGAAACCTACAGGGAATGGTCGAGGAGACCCAGTACTTC
- TRBD2 TRBJ2-1 TRBV7-3 CASSQAGLATNEQFF TGTGCCAGCAGCCAGGCGGGACTAGCCACCAATGAGCAGTTCTTC
- TRBD1 TRBJ2-2 TRBV29-1 CSAQGLGQGNTGELFF TGCAGCGCACAAGGGCTGGGACAGGGGAACACCGGGGAGCTGTTTTTT
- TRBD1 TRBJ1-1 TRBV18 CASSPGQGSDEAFF TGTGCCAGCTCACCGGGACAGGGGTCGGATGAAGCTTTCTTT
- - TRBJ1-1 TRBV11-2 CASTPGEEAEAFF TGTGCCAGCACCCCCGGGGAGGAGGCTGAAGCTTTCTTT
- - TRBJ1-2 TRBV2 CASSERSPGTYGYTF TGTGCCAGCAGTGAAAGGTCTCCGGGAACCTATGGCTACACCTTC
once TRBD2 TRBJ2-1 TRBV19 CASSTPRGGDNNEQFF TGTGCCAGTAGTACCCCTCGCGGGGGGGACAACAATGAGCAGTTCTTC
- TRBD2 TRBJ2-7 TRBV4-1 CASSQKPLGLGDEQYF TGCGCCAGCAGCCAAAAACCTCTGGGACTAGGAGACGAGCAGTACTTC
- - TRBJ2-6 TRBV9 CASSAELGANVLTF TGTGCCAGCAGCGCGGAGCTTGGGGCCAACGTCCTGACTTTC
- - TRBJ1-5 TRBV6-5 CASTGGGNVQPQHF TGTGCCAGCACCGGGGGGGGAAACGTTCAGCCCCAGCATTTT
- - TRBJ1-5 TRBV19 CASSPGLNQPQHF TGTGCCAGTAGCCCAGGGCTCAATCAGCCCCAGCATTTT
few - TRBJ1-4 TRBV7-9 CASSLTWTDTYQGKLFF TGTGCCAGCAGCTTAACTTGGACAGATACTTATCAGGGAAAACTGTTTTTT
- - TRBJ1-6 TRBV6-5 CASTPSQRFTLHF TGTGCCAGCACCCCCTCGCAGCGGTTTACCCTCCACTTT
- TRBD1 TRBJ2-3 TRBV28 CASSDRGPSLTDTQYF TGTGCCAGCAGCGACAGGGGTCCGTCCCTCACAGATACGCAGTATTTT
- - TRBJ2-3 TRBV2 CASTSPPSSDTQYF TGTGCCAGCACCTCCCCTCCTAGTTCAGATACGCAGTATTTT
- - TRBJ2-5 TRBV3-1/TRBV3-2 CASSPTGETQYF TGTGCCAGCAGCCCAACAGGGGAGACCCAGTACTTC